The 32 T cell receptor beta chains presented below share a single source sample, sequenced in a study of blood T cell repertoires in COVID-19. Profiling relied on immunoSEQ multiplex PCR, and the TCRdb table lists in-frame clones only, not all of them. The sample lists over 130,000 clones; 75% to 90% were seen once. The sequenced sample consisted of peripheral blood. Every receptor here comes from a man aged 55 to 70 with active or convalescent COVID-19.

The chain couples TRBV10-1 to TRBJ2-2, with D unresolved. Trimming pared 0 bases from V and 5 bases from J, leaving 7 bases between. The germline V gene encodes CDR1 WNHNN and CDR2 SYGVQD (reference sequence). CDR3 length: 14 amino acids. CDR3 amino acids: CASSESVGTGELFF. The CDR3 DNA is TGCGCCAGCAGTGAGTCGGTCGGTACCGGGGAGCTGTTTTTT.

V gene TRBV5-6 combines with J gene TRBJ2-7; 8 nucleotides match TRBD1. J was trimmed by 1 base and V by 4 bases; bases with no gene match: 7. This CDR3 comprises 15 residues. Germline-derived CDR1 and CDR2 are SGHDT and YYEEEE. The CDR3, as DNA: TGTGCCAGCAGCATGGGGACAGGAACATCCTACGAGCAGTACTTC. It specifies CASSMGTGTSYEQYF.

V usage is TRBV29-1 and J usage is TRBJ1-2; perhaps TRBD1 as D (6 bases). This CDR3 comprises 12 residues. V lost 5 bases, J lost 3 bases, and 10 bases lay in between. The germline gives CDR1 SQVTM, CDR2 ANQGSEA. The DNA for the CDR3 is TGCAGCGTTCTTGGGGGCGACTATGGCTACACCTTC. It translates to CSVLGGDYGYTF.

This chain joins TRBV10-2 and TRBJ2-5; 12 bases line up with TRBD1. Trimming at V came to 6 bases and at J to 5 bases, leaving 10 bases not matched to a gene. Per the germline V gene, CDR1 is WSHSY and CDR2 is SAAADI. CDR3 size: 16 residues. CDR3 coding DNA: TGCGCCAGCAGAAAAAGTGGGACAGGGGGCATGGAGACCCAGTACTTC. Translated, it gives CASRKSGTGGMETQYF.

The V gene is TRBV29-1, the J gene TRBJ2-1; 8 positions agree with TRBD1. Trimming took 4 bases from V and 16 from J; bases not matched to a gene: 3. The length of the CDR3 is 9 residues. Germline assignment: CDR1 SQVTM and CDR2 ANQGSEA. The CDR3 DNA sequence: TGCAGCGTTGGCGACAGGGGTTTCTTC. It specifies CSVGDRGFF.

This chain joins TRBV10-2 and TRBJ2-3; D unclear. The CDR3 sequence is 15 residues long. Trimming left V 6 bases short and J 2 bases short, with 15 bases between. Germline lookup yields CDR1 WSHSY and CDR2 SAAADI. The CDR3 DNA reads TGCGCCAGCAGAGAAAGCCCTACCCTCACAGATACGCAGTATTTT. Amino acids: CASRESPTLTDTQYF.

The genes are TRBV12-3 or TRBV12-4 and TRBJ1-1; TRBD1 might be the D (5 bases). CDR3 length: 13 amino acids. Trimming removed 3 bases from V and 11 bases from J, with 16 bases in between. CDR3 sequence: CASSLGRGFDAFF. The CDR3 nucleotides are TGTGCCAGCAGTTTGGGTCGGGGGTTTGACGCTTTCTTT.

This clone was seen just once. The J gene is TRBJ2-6, the V gene TRBV5-1; 7 nucleotides align to TRBD1. This CDR3 has 19 residues. Trimming at V came to 0 bases and at J to 0 bases, leaving 9 bases not matched to a gene. The germline V gene has CDR1 SGHRS and CDR2 YFSETQ. The CDR3: CASSLGGQLRYSGANVLTF. The CDR3 nucleotides read TGCGCCAGCAGCTTGGGGGGACAGCTGAGATACTCTGGGGCCAACGTCCTGACTTTC.

This rearrangement joins TRBV6-6 to TRBJ2-7; TRBD2 matches 11 bases. Unmatched junction bases numbered 11, after V lost 5 bases and J lost 5 bases. CDR1 is MNHNY, CDR2 SVGAGI, per germline (reference sequence). This CDR3 spans 16 amino acids. The CDR3 reads CASSPTIAGGSDEQYF. The DNA for the CDR3 is TGTGCCAGCAGTCCCACCATAGCGGGAGGGAGTGACGAGCAGTACTTC.

The genes are TRBV6-2 or TRBV6-3 and TRBJ2-2; D possibly corresponds to TRBD2 (5 bases). Germline CDR1 and CDR2: MNHEY and SVGEGT. V was pared by 0 bases and J by 0 bases, with 20 bases between. The CDR3 extends over 20 amino acids. The CDR3 loop is CASSYSGWRAASANTGELFF. The CDR3 region has the DNA TGTGCCAGCAGTTACTCGGGGTGGCGGGCGGCCTCGGCGAACACCGGGGAGCTGTTTTTT.

Only one count was recorded for this clone. The V and J genes are TRBV10-3 and TRBJ1-1, with D hard to call. CDR1 and CDR2 from the germline V gene are ENHRY and SYGVKD. The CDR3 is 13 residues long. Trimming pared 3 bases from V and 10 bases from J, leaving 15 bases between. CDR3 sequence: CAISDSPPEGAFF. CDR3 coding DNA: TGTGCCATCAGTGATTCTCCTCCGGAGGGAGCTTTCTTT.

The V and J genes are TRBV18 and TRBJ2-4; 9 bases match TRBD2. Losses at the gene ends were 3 bases for V and 3 bases for J; bases not matched to a gene: 12. The length of the CDR3 is 18 residues. In germline, CDR1 is KGHSH, CDR2 LQKENI. CDR3 sequence: CASSPRTVREGGKNIQYF. The CDR3 coding sequence is TGTGCCAGCTCACCGAGGACTGTGCGGGAGGGGGGCAAAAACATTCAGTACTTC.

The rearrangement uses TRBV5-1 and TRBJ2-7; D possibly corresponds to TRBD1 (5 bases). The CDR3 is 16 residues long. Germline V gives CDR1 SGHRS, CDR2 YFSETQ. V lost 3 bases to trimming and J lost 1 base, with 17 bases between them. The CDR3 loop reads CASSSSSGHKSYEQYF. The CDR3 DNA is TGCGCCAGCAGCTCGAGTTCAGGGCATAAATCCTACGAGCAGTACTTC. The complete variable domain, with remaining parts taken from reference TRBV5-1 and TRBJ2-7, reads KAGVTQTPRYLIKTRGQQVTLSCSPISGHRSVSWYQQTPGQGLQFLFEYFSETQRNKGNFPGRFSGRQFSNSRSEMNVSTLELGDSALYLCASSSSSGHKSYEQYFGPGTRLTVT.

The chain joins TRBV5-6 to TRBJ1-5, with D hard to call. The CDR3 is 16 residues long. The ends were cut back, 4 bases at V and 3 bases at J, with 17 bases in the middle. Germline-derived CDR1 and CDR2 are SGHDT and YYEEEE. This CDR3 is CASSPSGGSINQPQHF. CDR3 nucleotide sequence: TGTGCCAGCAGCCCGTCGGGAGGGTCGATCAATCAGCCCCAGCATTTT.

The genes are TRBV5-1 and TRBJ2-5; 9 nucleotides line up with TRBD2. Germline trimming cut 0 bases from V and 2 bases from J; bases unmatched to any gene: 2. The length of the CDR3 is 15 residues. Germline CDR1 SGHRS, CDR2 YFSETQ. The CDR3 DNA follows: TGCGCCAGCAGCTTGGCTAGCGGGGTTCAAGAGACCCAGTACTTC. It specifies CASSLASGVQETQYF.

This clone was picked up one time. The CDR3 DNA reads as TGTGCCAGCAGCCCCCAGCTAGGGGCTGGCACAGATACGCAGTATTTT. It encodes CASSPQLGAGTDTQYF. The rearrangement links TRBV11-3 to TRBJ2-3; D possibly corresponds to TRBD1 (5 bases). Trimming removed 5 bases at V and 1 base at J, with 16 bases between. From germline, CDR1 is SGHNT and CDR2 YENEEA. The CDR3 contains 16 residues.

V gene TRBV30 combines with J gene TRBJ1-5, with 11 bases fitting TRBD1. The ends lost 0 bases at V and 6 bases at J; junction bases unmatched: 4. Germline V gene lookup returns CDR1 GTSNPN and CDR2 SVGIG (reference sequence). The CDR3 is 15 residues long. DNA for the CDR3: TGTGCCTGGAGTGTAGGGACAGGGGGTTTTCAGCCCCAGCATTTT. It codes for CAWSVGTGGFQPQHF.

This chain uses TRBV19 with TRBJ2-7; maybe TRBD1 (5 bases). The germline V gene has CDR1 LNHDA and CDR2 SQIVND (reference sequence). This CDR3 is built from 16 residues. V was clipped by 3 bases and J by 2 bases, with 17 bases between them. The CDR3 region has the DNA TGTGCCAGTAGTATTGGGGCAGGGAAGCTTACCTACGAGCAGTACTTC. This encodes CASSIGAGKLTYEQYF.

The count of this clone is one. A read error is possible here, since a much larger clone lies one base away. V gene TRBV2 combines with J gene TRBJ2-1; 9 nucleotides agree with TRBD1. Germline CDR1 and CDR2: SNHLY and FYNNEI. V shed 5 bases, J shed 2 bases, and the junction held 4 bases outside the gene matches. CDR3 size: 15 residues. CDR3 amino acids: CASSPGTGTYNEQFF. In DNA form, the CDR3 reads TGTGCCAGCAGTCCCGGGACAGGGACCTACAATGAGCAGTTCTTC.

This clone was seen once. V is TRBV5-1 and J is TRBJ2-2; TRBD2 is a possible D gene (5 bases). The CDR3 extends over 15 amino acids. Trimming removed 0 bases at V and 5 bases at J, with 11 bases between. CDR1 SGHRS and CDR2 YFSETQ come from the germline V gene. This CDR3 is CASSLGEMGTGELFF. The CDR3, as DNA: TGCGCCAGCAGCTTGGGGGAGATGGGAACCGGGGAGCTGTTTTTT.

In its sample, this clone was seen once. This chain joins TRBV29-1 and TRBJ1-5; 8 positions agree with TRBD1. CDR1 is SQVTM, CDR2 ANQGSEA, per germline. The length of the CDR3 is 15 residues. Germline trimming cut 5 bases from V and 2 bases from J; bases unmatched to any gene: 8. Here the CDR3 DNA reads TGCAGCGTTAGCCAGGGGGCTTTGGGCAATCAGCCCCAGCATTTT. Amino acids: CSVSQGALGNQPQHF.

Many counts were recorded for this clone. This chain joins TRBV4-1 and TRBJ2-2; 8 positions match TRBD1. The V gene's germline CDR1 is MGHRA and CDR2 YSYEKL. The V gene end was trimmed by 2 bases and the J gene end by 4 bases; junction bases not matched to a gene: 12. The CDR3 runs 18 residues. This chain's CDR3 is CASSQRGSGQGGTGELFF. In nucleotides, the CDR3 is TGCGCCAGCAGCCAAAGGGGCAGTGGACAGGGAGGCACCGGGGAGCTGTTTTTT.

J is TRBJ1-6 and V is TRBV28; weak D call: TRBD1 (6 bases). Trimming took off 4 bases at V and 3 bases at J, with 10 bases between the two ends. The V gene's germline CDR1 is MDHEN and CDR2 SYDVKM. CDR3 length: 15 amino acids. The CDR3 is CASSWGPIYNSPLHF. CDR3 in DNA: TGTGCCAGCAGTTGGGGGCCTATCTATAATTCACCCCTCCACTTT. The full variable domain, in which reference TRBV28 and TRBJ1-6 provide the parts outside the CDR3, is DVKVTQSSRYLVKRTGEKVFLECVQDMDHENMFWYRQDPGLGLRLIYFSYDVKMKEKGDIPEGYSVSREKKERFSLILESASTNQTSMYLCASSWGPIYNSPLHFGNGTRLTVT.

The V gene is TRBV5-5, the J gene TRBJ2-2; D is possibly TRBD2 (6 bases). The CDR3 is 15 amino acids. V lost 1 base, J lost 1 base, and 8 bases lay in between. Per germline, CDR1 SGHKS and CDR2 YYEKEE (reference sequence). The CDR3 nucleotides read TGTGCCAGCAGCTTGCAGGGAGGGAACACCGGGGAGCTGTTTTTT. Translating gives CASSLQGGNTGELFF. The variable domain in full, with the rest retrieved from reference TRBV5-5 and TRBJ2-2, is DAGVTQSPTHLIKTRGQQVTLRCSPISGHKSVSWYQQVLGQGPQFIFQYYEKEERGRGNFPDRFSARQFPNYSSELNVNALLLGDSALYLCASSLQGGNTGELFFGEGSRLTVL.

V and J are TRBV7-2 and TRBJ1-1, with TRBD1 identical over 7 bases. Trimming at V came to 2 bases and at J to 0 bases, leaving 6 bases not matched to a gene. The CDR3 extends over 16 amino acids. Per germline, CDR1 SGHTA and CDR2 FQGNSA. This CDR3 is CASSLRTGTMNTEAFF. The CDR3 bases are TGTGCCAGCAGCTTAAGGACAGGAACCATGAACACTGAAGCTTTCTTT. Filled out from reference TRBV7-2 and TRBJ1-1, the complete variable domain reads GAGVSQSPSNKVTEKGKDVELRCDPISGHTALYWYRQSLGQGLEFLIYFQGNSAPDKSGLPSDRFSAERTGGSVSTLTIQRTQQEDSAVYLCASSLRTGTMNTEAFFGQGTRLTVV.

This clone has more than one count but fewer than ten. V usage is TRBV28 and J usage is TRBJ1-3; D may be TRBD1 (5 bases). The germline V and J ends were trimmed by 2 bases and 4 bases, with 12 bases remaining between them. Germline CDR1 MDHEN, CDR2 SYDVKM. This CDR3 contains 15 residues. The CDR3 is CASSLSQGYGNTIYF. CDR3 coding DNA: TGTGCCAGCAGTTTAAGTCAGGGATACGGAAACACCATATATTTT.

This clone appeared a single time. The V call is TRBV2, the J call TRBJ1-1; TRBD1 matches 9 bases. This CDR3 spans 15 amino acids. The V segment lost 8 bases and the J segment 11 bases; nucleotides outside the gene matches: 18. The germline V gene has CDR1 SNHLY and CDR2 FYNNEI. This CDR3 reads CASSHGGDRVLFAFF. In nucleotides, the CDR3 is TGTGCCAGCTCACACGGGGGGGACAGGGTACTGTTCGCTTTCTTT.

This clone was picked up a small number of times. The chain recombines TRBV7-3 with TRBJ1-1; D may be TRBD1 (5 bases). V lost 5 bases and J 4 bases, leaving 11 bases between the germline ends. CDR3 length: 13 amino acids. CDR1 and CDR2 (germline): SGHTA, FQGTGA. The DNA for the CDR3 is TGTGCCAGCAGCAGAGACAGTAGCACTGAAGCTTTCTTT. This sequence encodes CASSRDSSTEAFF.

This chain's CDR3 is CATRTSRPGREKLFF. CDR3 DNA: TGTGCCACCCGGACAAGCCGGCCAGGGCGTGAAAAACTGTTTTTT. This chain uses TRBV28 with TRBJ1-4; D possibly corresponds to TRBD1 (5 bases). V dropped 10 bases and J dropped 7 bases, with 22 bases sitting between them. In germline, CDR1 is MDHEN, CDR2 SYDVKM. This CDR3 contains 15 residues.

The rearrangement uses TRBV28 and TRBJ1-2; maybe TRBD1 (6 bases). Per the germline V gene, CDR1 is MDHEN and CDR2 is SYDVKM. This CDR3 contains 14 residues. V was cut by 3 bases and J by 4 bases, with 12 bases left in between. CDR3 nucleotides: TGTGCCAGCAGTTTCTCCGGGACAATCTATGGCTACACCTTC. This translates into CASSFSGTIYGYTF.

This chain connects TRBV28 to TRBJ2-2; 9 bases are a match to TRBD1. Looked up from germline, CDR1 is MDHEN and CDR2 is SYDVKM. The trim removed 6 bases at V and 3 bases at J, leaving 5 bases unmatched. The CDR3 is 15 residues long. The CDR3 sequence is CASSPRTGDTGELFF. CDR3 in DNA: TGTGCCAGCAGCCCTCGGACAGGGGACACCGGGGAGCTGTTTTTT.

V usage is TRBV6-6 and J usage is TRBJ1-5; 7 nucleotides match TRBD1. The V and J ends lost 4 bases and 8 bases, in that order; junction bases with no gene match: 8. Germline lookup yields CDR1 MNHNY and CDR2 SVGAGI (reference sequence). The CDR3 spans 14 residues. The CDR3: CASSFSGGREPQHF. CDR3 nucleotide sequence: TGTGCCAGCAGTTTTTCAGGGGGACGGGAGCCCCAGCATTTT.